These T cell receptor beta chains were read from a single sample in a study of vaccination effects on CD4 cells after COVID-19. Profiled with immunoSEQ multiplex PCR; TCRdb holds only in-frame clones, not every one. This sample has 50,000 to 60,000 clones, with about 80% found just once. Which antigens these TCRs recognize remains unknown. The sample was CD4+ T cells from PBMCs cultured without peptide, taken before COVID-19 vaccination. The receptors originated from a human donor who received a COVID-19 vaccine. Both conserved end residues are part of each CDR3. D genes are given only for firm matches.

14 TRBV5-1 NA CASSLGPVRDTQYF
14 TRBV4-1 NA CASSQAGENYGYTF
14 TRBV3-1/TRBV3-2 NA CASSQGGQGRPQHF
14 TRBV3-1/TRBV3-2 NA CASSQRTAGYGYTF
17 TRBV24-1 NA CATSDPRPSESTDTQYF
11 TRBV6-4 NA CASTLNSPLHF
15 TRBV5-6 NA CASSLGQGVGGELFF
13 TRBV12-3/TRBV12-4 NA CASSSRGRDGYTF
14 TRBV27 NA CASSRTEGYEPQHF
15 TRBV5-1 TRBD1 CASSQTDRVSGGYTF
16 TRBV6-2/TRBV6-3 TRBD2 CASSYRTSGGSDTQYF
14 TRBV2 TRBD1 CASGRQGLNEKLFF
15 TRBV2 NA CASSKQGVYNSPLHF
14 TRBV10-1 NA CASSDLSMNTEAFF
19 TRBV7-9 NA CASSLLLGRLYSGANVLTF
13 TRBV2 NA CASLTLANEKLFF
12 TRBV12-3/TRBV12-4 NA CASSQRLYGYTF
12 TRBV30 NA CAWSGNTGELFF
15 TRBV6-5 NA CAGGGTELSNSPLHF
10 TRBV20-1 NA CSAREEKLFF
11 TRBV19 NA CASSITDTQYF
16 TRBV24-1 NA CATSDVGYGYTDTQYF
15 TRBV2 TRBD1 CASSVRPGTGSGYTF
14 TRBV29-1 TRBD1 CSVVRDRGTYGYTF
14 TRBV14 NA CASSPGVVGNTIYF
15 TRBV28 NA CASSTVGSLEYGYTF
14 TRBV10-3 NA CAIKGTGPNEKLFF
16 TRBV19 TRBD2 CASSIPTSGGRGTQYF
17 TRBV5-5 TRBD1 CASSLGQGAMAATEAFF
13 TRBV6-5 NA CASTDDGYSPLHF
19 TRBV4-1 NA CASSQVDMGLSSYNSPLHF
16 TRBV28 NA CASSLLPSSGANVLTF
15 TRBV19 NA CASSIRGQGAETQYF
14 TRBV18 NA CASSPDSSNTEAFF
17 TRBV30 TRBD1 CAWSAGTGGFSYYGYTF
16 TRBV24-1 NA CATSHPLGPNNYGYTF
13 TRBV19 TRBD1 CASTTGARTEAFF
17 TRBV7-2 TRBD1 CASSLLVLTGEDQPQHF
15 TRBV6-6 TRBD1 CASSLDRGRYTEAFF
20 TRBV29-1 TRBD1 CSVVGTGALGYPTNTGELFF
12 TRBV9 NA CASSPTYNEQFF
15 TRBV9 NA CASSPDHLSQETQYF
15 TRBV7-3 NA CASSLRGGLEDEQFF
13 TRBV27 TRBD2 CASRRGGGETQYF
15 TRBV10-2 NA CASRWGALQKETQYF
15 TRBV18 NA CASSQLMGMDYGYTF
12 TRBV7-3 NA CASSHGTDTQYF
16 TRBV2 TRBD1 CASSVGTGGNNYGYTF